A single sample gave rise to the 28 T cell receptor beta chains below, sequenced in a study of Ad26.COV2.S vaccination and SARS-CoV-2 variants. Here immunoSEQ multiplex PCR was the method, and the copy in TCRdb shows in-frame clones only, minus some. The sample lists 450,000 to 550,000 clones, roughly 89% occurring once. Treatment: about 20 received Ad26.COV2.S at low or high dose, single or two shots; about five received placebo; per-sample allocation not given. Sampling was done on day 63 after the first vaccine or placebo injection. This sample comprised peripheral blood, obtained in a trial of Ad26.COV2.S vaccine versus placebo. Every receptor here comes from a person between 18 and 65 years old who received the Ad26.COV2.S COVID-19 vaccine or a placebo.

This sequence joins TRBV18 and TRBJ2-7; TRBD1 is a possible D gene (6 bases). This CDR3 is built from 13 residues. The germline V gene encodes CDR1 KGHSH and CDR2 LQKENI. V dropped 4 bases and J dropped 6 bases, with 13 bases sitting between them. The CDR3 DNA reads as TGTGCCAGCTCACAGGGACAACAAGGCGAGCAGTACGTC. This codes for CASSQGQQGEQYV.

The rearrangement links TRBV7-9 to TRBJ1-1; D perhaps matches TRBD1 (5 bases). Germline lookup yields CDR1 SEHNR and CDR2 FQNEAQ (reference sequence). The CDR3 consists of 14 residues. V was cut by 5 bases and J by 0 bases, with 10 bases left in between. Here the CDR3 DNA reads TGTGCCAGCAGCCGGGACCCCCTGAACACTGAAGCTTTCTTT. It yields the protein CASSRDPLNTEAFF.

The chain carries TRBV6-6 and TRBJ2-5; D is unresolved. Trimming removed 6 bases at V and 5 bases at J, with 16 bases between. Per the germline V gene, CDR1 is MNHNY and CDR2 is SVGAGI (reference sequence). The CDR3 runs to 14 residues. CDR3 sequence: CASSPRPFEETQYF. DNA of the CDR3: TGTGCCAGCAGCCCTCGACCTTTCGAGGAGACCCAGTACTTC.

The J gene is TRBJ1-2, the V gene TRBV11-2, with D perhaps TRBD1 (5 bases). Trimming removed 0 bases at V and 3 bases at J, with 14 bases between. The CDR3 runs to 16 residues. The germline V gene encodes CDR1 SGHAT and CDR2 FQNNGV. The CDR3 loop reads CASSLDPGRVDYGYTF. For the CDR3, the DNA is TGTGCCAGCAGCTTAGACCCCGGCAGGGTGGACTATGGCTACACCTTC.

V usage is TRBV7-2 and J usage is TRBJ2-5; weak D call: TRBD2 (7 bases). The V gene's germline CDR1 is SGHTA and CDR2 FQGNSA. This CDR3 has 12 residues. Trimming cost V 8 bases and J 4 bases, with 11 bases left between them. CDR3 sequence reads: CASERGGETQYF. DNA for the CDR3: TGTGCCAGCGAGAGGGGGGGAGAGACCCAGTACTTC.

In its sample, this clone was seen a few times. The rearrangement links TRBV19 to TRBJ1-5, with no clear D. The V end was cut by 6 bases, the J end by 4 bases, with 10 bases between. Germline loops: CDR1 LNHDA, CDR2 SQIVND (reference sequence). The CDR3 loop spans 13 amino acids. Written as DNA, the CDR3 is TGTGCCAGTAGCTACTCCAGAAATCAGCCCCAGCATTTT. It specifies CASSYSRNQPQHF.

This rearrangement joins TRBV6-5 to TRBJ1-1; D is possibly TRBD1 (5 bases). This CDR3 region has 15 residues. The germline V and J ends were trimmed by 4 bases and 4 bases, with 16 bases remaining between them. Germline loops: CDR1 MNHEY, CDR2 SVGAGI. In DNA, the CDR3 is TGTGCCAGCAGTTCAAACCCAGGGAGCAGCACTGAAGCTTTCTTT. It encodes CASSSNPGSSTEAFF.

The chain carries TRBV19 and TRBJ1-1, with no clear D. V was pared by 0 bases and J by 4 bases, with 9 bases between. This CDR3 comprises 14 residues. Germline V gives CDR1 LNHDA, CDR2 SQIVND (reference sequence). The CDR3 DNA follows: TGTGCCAGTAGTATAGACGCCGCGGCCACTGAAGCTTTCTTT. The encoded protein is CASSIDAAATEAFF.

The J gene is TRBJ2-2, the V gene TRBV24-1, with D possibly being TRBD2 (6 bases). This CDR3 is built from 16 residues. V shed 5 bases and J shed 0 bases, with 12 bases lying between them. Germline CDR1 reads KGHDR; CDR2 reads SFDVKD. In DNA, the CDR3 is TGTGCCACCAGTGCCCTAGCGCCGCCGAACACCGGGGAGCTGTTTTTT. This encodes CATSALAPPNTGELFF.

The J gene is TRBJ1-1, the V gene TRBV11-2, with no clear D. Per the germline V gene, CDR1 is SGHAT and CDR2 is FQNNGV. V lost 1 base to trimming and J lost 0 bases, with 9 bases between them. The CDR3 spans 15 residues. The CDR3 DNA is TGTGCCAGCAGCTTAGTTCTCGATATGAACACTGAAGCTTTCTTT. This encodes CASSLVLDMNTEAFF.

The genes are TRBV5-6 and TRBJ2-2; a possible D gene is TRBD2 (7 bases). Looked up from germline, CDR1 is SGHDT and CDR2 is YYEEEE. This CDR3 contains 16 residues. V was cut by 0 bases and J by 9 bases, with 18 bases left in between. CDR3 loop: CASSLAGGYRTWELFF. The CDR3, as DNA: TGTGCCAGCAGCTTGGCGGGGGGCTATCGTACCTGGGAGCTGTTTTTT.

The rearrangement joins TRBV5-1 to TRBJ2-2; TRBD1 aligns across 8 bases. The CDR3 is 17 residues long. Germline CDR1 and CDR2: SGHRS and YFSETQ. V shed 2 bases and J 4 bases; nucleotides not matched to a gene: 10. CDR3 sequence reads: CASSLPPGTGITGELFF. The CDR3 region has the DNA TGCGCCAGCAGCTTACCACCCGGGACAGGAATCACCGGGGAGCTGTTTTTT.

This clone appeared a single time. The chain couples TRBV7-9 to TRBJ2-1, with 7 bases matching TRBD1. V lost 5 bases to trimming and J lost 4 bases; unmatched junction nucleotides: 11. This CDR3 contains 16 residues. In germline, CDR1 is SEHNR, CDR2 FQNEAQ (reference sequence). In nucleotides, the CDR3 is TGTGCCAGCAGCAGACAGGGAACCCAAGGATACAATGAGCAGTTCTTC. Translation gives CASSRQGTQGYNEQFF.

This rearrangement joins TRBV7-3 to TRBJ2-1; weak D call: TRBD2 (6 bases). Germline assignment: CDR1 SGHTA and CDR2 FQGTGA. Trimming shortened V by 4 bases and J by 5 bases, and 30 bases separated the two germline ends. The CDR3 loop spans 20 amino acids. The CDR3 sequence is CASSWRGGTPGGSGHNEQFF. The CDR3 DNA reads as TGTGCCAGCAGCTGGCGTGGTGGGACTCCTGGGGGTAGCGGTCACAATGAGCAGTTCTTC.

As concerns this clone: The sample contains more than one DNA sequence encoding this CDR3. The chain links TRBV28 to TRBJ2-6; D uncertain. The germline V gene has CDR1 MDHEN and CDR2 SYDVKM. Trimming pared 6 bases from V and 1 base from J, leaving 4 bases between. There are 13 residues in the CDR3. This CDR3 is CASRLSGANVLTF. The CDR3 nucleotides are TGTGCCAGCAGACTGTCTGGGGCCAACGTCCTGACTTTC.

This clone was recorded once. This chain uses TRBV5-1 with TRBJ2-7, with 7 nucleotides matching TRBD1. There are 15 residues in the CDR3. Germline V gene sequence: CDR1 SGHRS, CDR2 YFSETQ. V lost 5 bases to trimming and J lost 4 bases; unmatched junction nucleotides: 12. CDR3 DNA sequence: TGCGCCAGCAGTTCGGGACAGACTCGATCTTACGAGCAGTACTTC. Its protein is CASSSGQTRSYEQYF.

The V gene is TRBV5-1, the J gene TRBJ1-1, with 9 nucleotides matching TRBD1. Germline V gene data show CDR1 as SGHRS and CDR2 as YFSETQ. The CDR3 is made up of 16 amino acids. Germline trimming cut 4 bases from V and 5 bases from J; bases unmatched to any gene: 12. CDR3 DNA: TGCGCCAGCAGCCTCCGGGGACAGGGACGGGGGACTGAAGCTTTCTTT. Amino acids: CASSLRGQGRGTEAFF.

This chain joins TRBV9 and TRBJ1-2, with 8 bases identical to TRBD1. The CDR3 sequence is 15 residues long. The V gene's germline CDR1 is SGDLS and CDR2 YYNGEE. V dropped 4 bases and J dropped 3; count of bases not matched to a gene: 8. This CDR3 is CASSTRRQGYYGYTF. The DNA of the CDR3 is TGTGCCAGCAGCACCCGACGACAGGGGTACTATGGCTACACCTTC.

The rearrangement uses TRBV5-6 and TRBJ2-1, with 8 bases identical to TRBD2. Germline CDR1 reads SGHDT; CDR2 reads YYEEEE. V gave up 4 bases and J gave up 7 bases; unmatched junction bases: 7. The CDR3 length is 14 residues. DNA for the CDR3: TGTGCCAGCAGCCATGGGACTAGTGTGAATGAGCAGTTCTTC. Translating it yields CASSHGTSVNEQFF.

The CDR3 coding sequence is TGTGCCAGCAGCTTAAGGACAGCCTCCAATCAGCCCCAGCATTTT. Translated: CASSLRTASNQPQHF. The V gene is TRBV7-2, the J gene TRBJ1-5, with D possibly matching TRBD1 (6 bases). Trimming cost V 2 bases and J 3 bases, with 11 bases left between them. Germline V gene sequence: CDR1 SGHTA, CDR2 FQGNSA. The CDR3 consists of 15 residues.

This chain connects TRBV4-1 to TRBJ1-2; 7 nucleotides align to TRBD1. CDR3 length: 15 amino acids. The V gene end was trimmed by 1 base and the J gene end by 3 bases; junction bases not matched to a gene: 5. Germline values: CDR1 MGHRA, CDR2 YSYEKL. CDR3: CASSQVGRGDYGYTF. CDR3 DNA sequence: TGCGCCAGCAGCCAAGTTGGCAGGGGGGACTATGGCTACACCTTC.

The chain combines TRBV7-9 with TRBJ2-7, with 10 bases fitting TRBD1. J was trimmed by 2 bases and V by 5 bases; bases with no gene match: 6. The CDR3 has 15 amino acids. From germline, CDR1 is SEHNR and CDR2 FQNEAQ (reference sequence). The CDR3 reads CASSPSGTGAYEQYF. Here the CDR3 DNA reads TGTGCCAGCAGCCCATCCGGGACAGGGGCCTACGAGCAGTACTTC.

The chain carries TRBV6-2 or TRBV6-3 and TRBJ1-2; no clear D gene. The germline V gene encodes CDR1 MNHEY and CDR2 SVGEGT. The ends were cut back, 3 bases at V and 0 bases at J, with 17 bases in the middle. This CDR3 is built from 17 residues. The CDR3 sequence: CASSYPLDPHPNYGYTF. The CDR3 DNA follows: TGTGCCAGCAGTTATCCTCTGGATCCGCACCCTAACTATGGCTACACCTTC.

This chain links TRBV2 with TRBJ1-2; no reliable D call. The CDR3 sequence is 14 residues long. V was shortened by 3 bases and J by 4 bases, with 12 bases between the two germline ends. CDR1 and CDR2 from the germline V gene are SNHLY and FYNNEI. The CDR3 DNA reads as TGTGCCAGCAGTGAGCGGGTTTCAAGCTATGGCTACACCTTC. It specifies CASSERVSSYGYTF.

This sequence joins TRBV25-1 and TRBJ2-7; 11 bases are shared with TRBD2. Germline assignment: CDR1 MGHDK and CDR2 SYGVNS. The CDR3 runs to 14 residues. V lost 7 bases to trimming and J lost 4 bases; unmatched junction nucleotides: 6. CDR3 nucleotide sequence: TGTGCCAGCACCAGGGCTAGCGGGGGGTACGAGCAGTACTTC. Its protein product is CASTRASGGYEQYF.

The V gene is TRBV2, the J gene TRBJ1-5, with 10 bases lining up with TRBD1. Germline assignment: CDR1 SNHLY and CDR2 FYNNEI. The CDR3 covers 17 residues. The V and J ends lost 6 bases and 0 bases, in that order; junction bases with no gene match: 8. Here the CDR3 DNA reads TGTGCCAGCAGCCCGGGACAGGGGATTCTTAGCAATCAGCCCCAGCATTTT. This encodes CASSPGQGILSNQPQHF. The variable domain in full, with the rest retrieved from reference TRBV2 and TRBJ1-5, is EPEVTQTPSHQVTQMGQEVILRCVPISNHLYFYWYRQILGQKVEFLVSFYNNEISEKSEIFDDQFSVERPDGSNFTLKIRSTKLEDSAMYFCASSPGQGILSNQPQHFGDGTRLSIL.

The gene calls are TRBV4-1 and TRBJ1-6, with D unclear. This CDR3 is built from 16 residues. Looked up from germline, CDR1 is MGHRA and CDR2 is YSYEKL. With 0 bases removed from V and 0 bases from J, the gap between germline ends came to 6 bases. CDR3 DNA: TGCGCCAGCAGCCAAGAGCAGAGCTCCTATAATTCACCCCTCCACTTT. Protein product: CASSQEQSSYNSPLHF.

The chain is built from TRBV24-1 and TRBJ2-2; unclear D gene. This CDR3 region has 13 residues. Germline V lookup: CDR1 KGHDR, CDR2 SFDVKD. Trimming stripped 7 bases from V and 4 bases from J, with 9 bases between. CDR3 DNA sequence: TGTGCCACCAGCTTGACCATCACCGGGGAGCTGTTTTTT. It encodes CATSLTITGELFF.